The rows below give T cell receptor beta chains drawn from one sample of a study of OX40 agonist ivuxolimab in advanced cancers. The method was immunoSEQ multiplex PCR; TCRdb's version includes in-frame clones alone and lacks a portion of them. The table has some 45,000 clones, 75% to 90% seen once. Material: CD4+ or CD8+ T cells sorted from blood, obtained in a trial of the OX40 agonist ivuxolimab. These receptor sequences come from an adult with an advanced solid tumor such as melanoma, head and neck, liver or kidney cancer. Both conserved end residues are part of each CDR3. A D gene is named only where the DNA matches it firmly. Not every row has a clone size; where given, it reads once, few, many or a size class.

J gene | clone size | D gene | V gene | CDR3 protein | CDR3 DNA
TRBJ2-3 | NA | NA | TRBV30 | CAWRVVSTDTQYF | TGTGCCTGGAGGGTCGTGAGCACAGATACGCAGTATTTT
TRBJ1-5 | NA | TRBD1 | TRBV11-3 | CASSFDRGGQPQHF | TGTGCCAGCAGCTTCGACAGGGGGGGTCAGCCCCAGCATTTT
TRBJ2-7 | NA | TRBD1 | TRBV18 | CASSETGTGSYEQYF | TGTGCCAGCTCCGAAACCGGGACAGGGTCCTACGAGCAGTACTTC
TRBJ1-5 | NA | TRBD1 | TRBV6-1 | CASIAGGNQPQHF | TGTGCCAGCATCGCAGGGGGAAATCAGCCCCAGCATTTT
TRBJ2-3 | NA | NA | TRBV5-6 | CASSQQGGSTDTQYF | TGTGCCAGCAGCCAACAGGGCGGTAGCACAGATACGCAGTATTTT
TRBJ1-6 | NA | TRBD1 | TRBV30 | CAWKRHRGGYSPLHF | TGTGCCTGGAAAAGGCACAGGGGGGGATATTCACCCCTCCACTTT
TRBJ1-4 | NA | NA | TRBV25-1 | CASSESGQANEKLFF | TGTGCCAGCAGTGAATCGGGGCAAGCTAATGAAAAACTGTTTTTT
TRBJ2-1 | NA | NA | TRBV7-2 | CASSLQTAPGVF | TGTGCCAGCAGCTTACAAACGGCGCCCGGCGTCTTC
TRBJ2-1 | NA | NA | TRBV28 | CASTSSVHEQFF | TGTGCCAGCACCTCTAGTGTCCATGAGCAGTTCTTC
TRBJ2-1 | once | TRBD1 | TRBV19 | CASSMRQGLTSSYNEQFF | TGTGCCAGTAGTATGCGACAGGGTTTGACGAGCTCCTACAATGAGCAGTTCTTC
TRBJ1-2 | NA | TRBD1 | TRBV2 | CASRGTGQLNGYTF | TGTGCCAGCAGAGGGACGGGACAGCTCAATGGCTACACCTTC
TRBJ2-7 | once | TRBD1 | TRBV27 | CASSFTGVEGYEQYF | TGTGCCAGCAGTTTCACAGGGGTAGAAGGCTACGAGCAGTACTTC
TRBJ2-1 | NA | TRBD1 | TRBV18 | CASSPTTGGVVNEQFF | TGTGCCAGCTCACCAACTACAGGGGGCGTAGTAAATGAGCAGTTCTTC
TRBJ1-1 | NA | TRBD1 | TRBV6-6 | CASSGWTGLTEAFF | TGTGCCAGCAGTGGCTGGACAGGGCTCACTGAAGCTTTCTTT
TRBJ2-1 | few | NA | TRBV21-1 | CASSKYDRSLYNEQFF | TGTGCCAGCAGCAAATATGACAGGTCCCTTTACAATGAGCAGTTCTTC
TRBJ2-4 | NA | TRBD1 | TRBV28 | CASSLQGQGGAGAKNIQYF | TGTGCCAGCAGTTTACAGGGACAGGGTGGGGCTGGAGCCAAAAACATTCAGTACTTC
TRBJ2-5 | NA | TRBD1 | TRBV29-1 | CSVDGTGGETQYF | TGCAGCGTTGACGGGACAGGGGGAGAGACCCAGTACTTC
TRBJ1-1 | NA | NA | TRBV7-3 | CASSLQGGGTEAFF | TGTGCCAGCAGCTTACAGGGCGGGGGCACTGAAGCTTTCTTT
TRBJ2-3 | once | NA | TRBV2 | CASSEGPRDTQYF | TGTGCCAGCAGTGAAGGCCCGAGGGATACGCAGTATTTT
TRBJ2-1 | NA | TRBD1 | TRBV5-1 | CASSSRDRAYNEQFF | TGCGCCAGCAGCAGCCGGGACAGGGCCTACAATGAGCAGTTCTTC
TRBJ1-5 | NA | NA | TRBV5-6 | CASSWSDRRNQPQHF | TGTGCCAGCAGCTGGTCTGACAGACGCAATCAGCCCCAGCATTTT
TRBJ1-2 | NA | TRBD1 | TRBV18 | CASSGDRGKVYTF | TGTGCCAGCTCCGGAGACAGGGGTAAGGTCTACACCTTC
TRBJ1-3 | NA | NA | TRBV5-1 | CASSVNGVSGNTIYF | TGCGCCAGCAGCGTAAACGGGGTCTCTGGAAACACCATATATTTT
TRBJ2-1 | NA | NA | TRBV21-1 | CASSRRQGAHHEQFF | TGTGCCAGCAGCAGACGACAGGGGGCTCACCATGAGCAGTTCTTC
TRBJ2-1 | NA | TRBD2 | TRBV15 | CATSRGGAGGPNNEQFF | TGTGCCACCAGCAGAGGTGGAGCGGGGGGGCCTAACAATGAGCAGTTCTTC
TRBJ1-2 | NA | NA | TRBV30 | CAWTRTGSNGYTF | TGTGCCTGGACCCGAACAGGGTCTAATGGCTACACCTTC
TRBJ1-2 | NA | TRBD1 | TRBV15 | CATSRTGQGMNDGYTF | TGTGCCACCAGCAGGACAGGACAGGGGATGAATGATGGCTACACCTTC
TRBJ2-3 | NA | NA | TRBV28 | CASSRTGLGTDTQYF | TGTGCCAGCAGTCGAACAGGCCTGGGGACAGATACGCAGTATTTT